This T cell receptor (beta chain) is from a study of OX40 agonist ivuxolimab in advanced cancers. At the level of the whole study: Ivuxolimab, which targeted the costimulatory receptor OX40 (CD134), was an agonistic, fully human IgG2 monoclonal antibody. Intravenous ivuxolimab was administered to patients every 2 weeks at six dose levels: 0.01, 0.1, 0.3, 1.5, 3 and 10 mg/kg. Of the 52 patients in dose escalation, 19 had hepatocellular carcinoma, some 15 had melanoma, 9 had renal cell carcinoma and 9 had head and neck cancer. A male proportion of around 81% and a mean age of about 60 years, ranging from about 20 to 80, were recorded for the dose-escalation cohort. Prior anti-PD-1, anti-PD-L1 or anti-CTLA-4 therapy was permitted, and approximately 40% of dose-escalation patients had received checkpoint inhibitors. Partial responses occurred in three dose-escalation patients: two with cutaneous melanoma and one with hepatocellular carcinoma. Peripheral TCRbeta sequencing was intended to test whether TCR sequence diversity was altered and clonal T-cell expansion was caused by ivuxolimab. The paper reports the monotherapy dose-escalation portion (N of about 50 patients) of the phase I ivuxolimab trial.

For sequencing of the TCRbeta CDR3 region, genomic DNA was extracted from the sorted cells. The immunoSEQ Assay was used to sequence the TCRbeta CDR3 regions. Entries here come from immuneACCESS through TCRdb and include only in-frame sequences with V and J called. Some clones fail to appear in such tables; in the studies checked, an unresolved V gene covers under half of the shortfall, and the cause of the remainder is unknown. Present in this sample are tens of thousands of clones, approximately 80% of which were seen just once. The top ten clones comprise more than 15% of the sample. The paper as a whole reports these results and caveats: At doses of 0.1 to 3.0 mg/kg, clonal expansion of both CD4+ and CD8+ blood T cells was observed from baseline to week 6. Which antigens the clonally expanded peripheral T cells were specific for was not determined. On average, CD8+ T cells showed more expanded clones than CD4+ T cells after ivuxolimab. Low levels of normalized T-cell clonal expansion were also seen in some patients who did not respond. Partial responders in the 0.1-3.0 mg/kg groups had among the lowest normalized peripheral clonal expansion, especially among CD8+ T cells.

Of note for this clone: No cognate antigen has been identified for it. The input lacks base qualities; no much larger clone sits a single base away.

CDR1 and CDR2 were assigned from the germline V gene (reference sequence) as SEHNR and FQNEAQ. The CDR3 sequence holds 16 residues, the cysteine and phenylalanine included. The retained sequence is limited to the CDR3, 48 bases, with the frame set at the first base. V lost 5 bases and J lost 2 bases; the stretch between them is 13 bases long. The trial excluded patients who had a history of autoimmune disease or who were on systemic immunosuppression. Peripheral blood for TCR sequencing was collected from all dose cohorts at baseline, on cycle 4 day 1, and on cycle 7 day 1. Samples were obtained from an open-label, multicenter, first-in-human phase I dose-escalation trial of ivuxolimab. The trial enrolled adults with locally advanced or metastatic head and neck squamous cell, hepatocellular, melanoma or renal cell carcinoma. Before TCR sequencing, CD4+ T cells and CD8+ T cells were sorted from peripheral blood as separate populations.

Sequenced material: CD4+ or CD8+ T cells sorted from blood, taken in a trial of the OX40 agonist ivuxolimab. The sequence was collected from an adult with an advanced solid tumor such as melanoma, head and neck, liver or kidney cancer. The V gene is TRBV7-9 and the J gene is TRBJ2-6; the D gene identity is not certain. CDR3 reads: CASSLPEAPGANVLTF. The base sequence is TGTGCCAGCAGCCTCCCCGAGGCGCCTGGGGCCAACGTCCTGACTTTC.